The clone carrying this T cell receptor (beta chain) was counted between two and nine times. Its antigen remains unidentified. With constant-segment primers, 5'RACE yielded cDNA libraries of TCR alpha and TCR beta that carried sample barcodes and UMIs. TCRdb reanalysed the 5' RACE reads using MiXCR and keeps one entry per CDR3 protein. The sample lists about 320,000 distinct CDR3 sequences, over 11% occurring once. The data were obtained in a study of T-cell memory formation after mild COVID-19. Study-wide results and caveats: There were some responding clones in pre-infection memory, which suggested that cross-reactive memory had joined.

The V gene's germline CDR1 is MGHRA and CDR2 YSYEKL. The length of the CDR3 is 15 residues. Trimming cost V 3 bases and J 1 base; bases outside gene matches: 5. Sequencing was done on a sample of PBMCs or a T cell subset sorted from them (not recorded which). The sequence was collected from a young man who had mild COVID-19 (a few samples of this study predate the infection). Cell type and time point are not known. J is TRBJ1-2 and V is TRBV4-1, with 7 positions matching TRBD1. CDR3 region: CASSHPTGYNYGYTF. In DNA, the CDR3 is TGCGCCAGCAGCCATCCGACAGGGTATAACTATGGCTACACCTTC.